Listed below are T cell receptor beta chains from one sample, sequenced in a study of cytomegalovirus exposure and HLA in healthy donors. Some clones are missing from TCRdb's copy, which holds only in-frame ones; the method was immunoSEQ multiplex PCR. The data show roughly 110,000 clones, less than 85% seen once. The specimen sequenced was PBMCs. These receptor sequences come from a man aged 18 to 35 in good health and CMV-seronegative. The CDR3 runs from the conserved cysteine through the conserved F or W. The D gene is left open where the match is weak. Only part of the rows carry a size: once, few, many, or a class if the clone is expanded.

v_gene	abundance	d_gene	j_gene	CDR3aa	CDR3nt
TRBV5-4	-	TRBD1	TRBJ1-4	CASSLPGGTGGEKLFF	TGTGCCAGCAGCCTGCCAGGTGGGACAGGGGGCGAAAAACTGTTTTTT
TRBV10-3	-	TRBD1	TRBJ2-5	CAISESRTGGPETQYF	TGTGCCATCAGTGAGTCGAGGACAGGGGGCCCAGAGACCCAGTACTTC
TRBV11-2	-	-	TRBJ1-5	CASSLAGDQPQHF	TGTGCCAGCAGCTTAGCCGGGGATCAGCCCCAGCATTTT
TRBV4-2	-	TRBD1	TRBJ1-1	CASSQSAGGITEAFF	TGTGCCAGCAGCCAATCGGCAGGGGGCATCACTGAAGCTTTCTTT
TRBV11-2	-	TRBD2	TRBJ2-3	CASSSQLAGAGGTQYF	TGTGCCAGCAGCTCCCAACTAGCGGGGGCTGGGGGTACGCAGTATTTT
TRBV19	-	TRBD2	TRBJ2-2	CASSTRAGGGELFF	TGTGCCAGTAGTACCAGAGCGGGGGGCGGGGAGCTGTTTTTT
TRBV9	-	TRBD1	TRBJ1-1	CASSERTGVNTEAFF	TGTGCCAGCAGCGAGCGGACAGGGGTGAACACTGAAGCTTTCTTT
TRBV4-1	-	TRBD1	TRBJ2-7	CASSQAPGQGREQYF	TGCGCCAGCAGCCAAGCCCCAGGACAGGGTCGCGAGCAGTACTTC
TRBV18	-	TRBD1	TRBJ2-7	CASSRGQGAGEQYF	TGTGCCAGCTCGCGCGGACAGGGAGCGGGCGAGCAGTACTTC
TRBV6-6	few	-	TRBJ1-1	CASSQYNRNEAFF	TGTGCCAGCAGCCAATACAACAGGAATGAAGCTTTCTTT
TRBV29-1	-	-	TRBJ2-3	CSARPYYGATDTQYF	TGCAGCGCCCGTCCCTACTATGGGGCCACAGATACGCAGTATTTT
TRBV11-2	-	TRBD1	TRBJ1-6	CASSFRGRNSPLHF	TGTGCCAGCAGCTTCAGGGGGCGTAATTCACCCCTCCACTTT
TRBV7-7	-	-	TRBJ2-2	CASSLVASGAGELFF	TGTGCTAGCAGCTTAGTGGCGTCCGGGGCCGGGGAGCTGTTTTTT
TRBV12-5	few	-	TRBJ1-1	CASGDGGPGTEAFF	TGTGCTAGTGGCGACGGAGGGCCGGGCACTGAAGCTTTCTTT